One sample yielded the 22 T cell receptor beta chains listed below, sequenced in a study of T cells in localized non-small cell lung cancer. Assay used: immunoSEQ multiplex PCR; TCRdb lists only in-frame clones, some missing. The sample has about 15,000 clones; roughly 86% are singletons. Sequencing used peripheral blood mononuclear cells, obtained before any cancer treatment. The receptors shown here come from a male donor aged 60 or over with stage II lung adenocarcinoma.

The chain recombines TRBV15 with TRBJ1-5, with TRBD1 matching over 7 bases. The CDR3 sequence is 15 residues long. CDR1 and CDR2 (germline): LNHNV, YYDKDF (reference sequence). V shed 3 bases and J 9 bases; nucleotides not matched to a gene: 11. CDR3 DNA: TGTGCCACCAGCAGCATGTACAGGGGAGGCCGGCCCCAGCATTTT. It encodes CATSSMYRGGRPQHF.

The rearrangement joins TRBV5-1 to TRBJ1-5, with 7 bases aligning to TRBD1. The V gene end was trimmed by 0 bases and the J gene end by 7 bases; junction bases not matched to a gene: 7. The CDR3 contains 15 residues. The germline V gene has CDR1 SGHRS and CDR2 YFSETQ. CDR3 amino acids: CASSLAGGAGQPQHF. CDR3 coding DNA: TGCGCCAGCAGCTTGGCAGGGGGGGCCGGGCAGCCCCAGCATTTT.

The chain employs TRBV28 and TRBJ1-5; D remains ambiguous. CDR3 length equals 12 residues. Germline V gives CDR1 MDHEN, CDR2 SYDVKM. Trimming removed 6 bases at V and 7 bases at J, with 10 bases between. The CDR3 protein is CASRRPGQPQHF. The CDR3 nucleotides read TGTGCCAGCAGGCGCCCCGGGCAGCCCCAGCATTTT. The full variable domain, with the rest looked up from reference TRBV28 and TRBJ1-5, is DVKVTQSSRYLVKRTGEKVFLECVQDMDHENMFWYRQDPGLGLRLIYFSYDVKMKEKGDIPEGYSVSREKKERFSLILESASTNQTSMYLCASRRPGQPQHFGDGTRLSIL.

The chain joins TRBV5-4 to TRBJ2-4; no clear D. Trimming removed 0 bases from V and 7 bases from J, with 5 bases in between. The CDR3 runs 12 residues. From germline, CDR1 is SGHNT and CDR2 YYREEE (reference sequence). The chain's CDR3 is CASSLGANIQYF. In nucleotides, the CDR3 is TGTGCCAGCAGCTTGGGAGCGAACATTCAGTACTTC.

The gene calls are TRBV27 and TRBJ2-6; unclear D gene. CDR1 and CDR2 from the germline V gene are MNHEY and SMNVEV (reference sequence). The CDR3 consists of 15 residues. V was trimmed by 6 bases and J by 2 bases, leaving 11 bases between them. For the CDR3, the DNA is TGTGCCAGCAGAGGGCTCATGGCTGGGGCCAACGTCCTGACTTTC. The encoded protein is CASRGLMAGANVLTF.

This clone came up once. The chain is built from TRBV9 and TRBJ2-4; D possibly corresponds to TRBD2 (6 bases). Germline V gene data show CDR1 as SGDLS and CDR2 as YYNGEE. The CDR3 extends over 15 amino acids. The V and J ends lost 0 bases and 0 bases respectively, with 7 bases between them. The CDR3 DNA reads TGTGCCAGCAGCGTAGCCGGGGGAGCCAAAAACATTCAGTACTTC. As protein: CASSVAGGAKNIQYF. Supplemented by reference TRBV9 and TRBJ2-4, the full variable domain reads DSGVTQTPKHLITATGQRVTLRCSPRSGDLSVYWYQQSLDQGLQFLIQYYNGEERAKGNILERFSAQQFPDLHSELNLSSLELGDSALYFCASSVAGGAKNIQYFGAGTRLSVL.

CDR3: CASSGRTGGTEAFF. The CDR3 coding sequence is TGCGCCAGCAGCGGACGGACAGGGGGCACTGAAGCTTTCTTT. The J gene is TRBJ1-1, the V gene TRBV5-1, with TRBD1 identical over 10 bases. The CDR3 extends over 14 amino acids. After removal of 4 bases from V and 4 bases from J, the junction contained 4 bases not matched to a gene. Germline-derived CDR1 and CDR2 are SGHRS and YFSETQ.

The V and J genes are TRBV18 and TRBJ2-7; 7 bases are a match to TRBD1. Germline-derived CDR1 and CDR2 are KGHSH and LQKENI. The CDR3 totals 15 residues. V was pared by 5 bases and J by 2 bases, with 9 bases of the junction left unmatched. Here the CDR3 reads CASSAKGQPPYEQYF. CDR3 nucleotide sequence: TGTGCCAGCTCAGCCAAGGGACAGCCCCCCTACGAGCAGTACTTC.

This chain connects TRBV15 to TRBJ2-7; D perhaps matches TRBD2 (7 bases). Germline V gene sequence: CDR1 LNHNV, CDR2 YYDKDF (reference sequence). The CDR3 covers 15 residues. The V end was cut by 5 bases, the J end by 0 bases, with 14 bases between. This CDR3 is CATSPQGGGSYEQYF. In nucleotides, the CDR3 is TGTGCCACCAGCCCTCAGGGAGGGGGCTCCTACGAGCAGTACTTC.

This clone has more than one count but fewer than ten. The chain employs TRBV28 and TRBJ1-5, with 7 nucleotides matching TRBD1. This CDR3 has 15 residues. CDR1 and CDR2 (germline): MDHEN, SYDVKM. With 2 bases clipped from V and 6 bases from J, the junction kept 7 bases outside the gene matches. CDR3 DNA: TGTGCCAGCAGTTTAGAGGGGGCGGTGAGTCAGCCCCAGCATTTT. This encodes CASSLEGAVSQPQHF.

The chain couples TRBV19 to TRBJ1-6, with D uncertain. V gave up 2 bases and J gave up 11 bases, with 16 bases separating them. From germline, CDR1 is LNHDA and CDR2 SQIVND (reference sequence). CDR3 size: 15 residues. The CDR3 sequence is CASSISHQAPAPLHF. The CDR3 DNA follows: TGTGCCAGTAGTATAAGCCACCAGGCACCTGCACCCCTCCACTTT.

This chain joins TRBV19 and TRBJ2-6; D is ambiguous. This CDR3 has 12 residues. V was cut by 7 bases and J by 4 bases, with 5 bases left in between. CDR1 and CDR2 (germline): LNHDA, SQIVND (reference sequence). This CDR3 is CASTTGANVLTF. CDR3 nucleotide sequence: TGTGCCAGTACTACCGGGGCCAACGTCCTGACTTTC. The variable domain in full, completed from reference TRBV19 and TRBJ2-6, reads DGGITQSPKYLFRKEGQNVTLSCEQNLNHDAMYWYRQDPGQGLRLIYYSQIVNDFQKGDIAEGYSVSREKKESFPLTVTSAQKNPTAFYLCASTTGANVLTFGAGSRLTVL.

This sequence joins TRBV6-5 and TRBJ2-3, with D uncertain. With 2 bases removed from V and 5 bases from J, the gap between germline ends came to 11 bases. CDR3 length: 14 residues. Germline lookup yields CDR1 MNHEY and CDR2 SVGAGI. CDR3: CASSYRGSGDTQYF. The CDR3 nucleotides are TGTGCCAGCAGTTACCGCGGTTCGGGAGATACGCAGTATTTT.

V gene TRBV5-1 combines with J gene TRBJ2-5; 8 bases align to TRBD2. This CDR3 has 14 residues. Trimming at V came to 4 bases and at J to 3 bases, leaving 5 bases not matched to a gene. In germline, CDR1 is SGHRS, CDR2 YFSETQ. CDR3 nucleotide sequence: TGCGCCAGCAGCCTGAGCGGGAGAGAAGAGACCCAGTACTTC. It encodes CASSLSGREETQYF.

This clone was observed a single time. The chain is built from TRBV7-8 and TRBJ1-1; TRBD1 might be the D (5 bases). Trimming stripped 2 bases from V and 5 bases from J, with 12 bases between. Per the germline V gene, CDR1 is SGHVS and CDR2 is FQNEAQ. There are 14 residues in the CDR3. DNA of the CDR3: TGTGCCAGCAGCTTAATTAGTAAGGGGACTGAAGCTTTCTTT. It codes for CASSLISKGTEAFF.

The J gene is TRBJ1-1, the V gene TRBV19, with a possible D match to TRBD1 (6 bases). Germline V gives CDR1 LNHDA, CDR2 SQIVND (reference sequence). CDR3 size: 18 residues. V lost 9 bases to trimming and J lost 5 bases, with 31 bases between them. CDR3 sequence: CASGSRTGTRFHGTEAFF. For the CDR3, the DNA is TGTGCCAGCGGGAGCAGAACCGGGACAAGATTTCACGGGACTGAAGCTTTCTTT.

J is TRBJ1-1 and V is TRBV11-3; possibly TRBD1 for D (6 bases). CDR1 SGHNT and CDR2 YENEEA come from the germline V gene. V shed 5 bases and J shed 4 bases, with 17 bases lying between them. The length of the CDR3 is 15 residues. The CDR3 sequence: CASSPPGGLFTEAFF. The CDR3 DNA reads TGTGCCAGCAGCCCCCCCGGGGGGCTTTTCACTGAAGCTTTCTTT.

The rearrangement uses TRBV9 and TRBJ2-1, with 7 bases identical to TRBD2. V lost 0 bases, J lost 10 bases, and 10 bases stayed unmatched. Germline CDR1 reads SGDLS; CDR2 reads YYNGEE. The CDR3 loop spans 15 amino acids. CDR3: CASSVATGGFSEQFF. The CDR3 DNA sequence: TGTGCCAGCAGCGTAGCTACGGGGGGATTTAGCGAGCAGTTCTTC.

The chain joins TRBV10-2 to TRBJ1-1; a possible D gene is TRBD1 (5 bases). The CDR3 is 15 amino acids. Germline-derived CDR1 and CDR2 are WSHSY and SAAADI. V gave up 3 bases and J gave up 5 bases, with 16 bases separating them. In nucleotides, the CDR3 is TGCGCCAGCAGTGACCCACCAAGGGGAGGGACTGAAGCTTTCTTT. It specifies CASSDPPRGGTEAFF.

The gene calls are TRBV14 and TRBJ1-1; D call uncertain. The CDR3 covers 17 residues. Trimming cost V 1 base and J 1 base, with 16 bases left between them. From germline, CDR1 is SGHDN and CDR2 FVKESK. CDR3 nucleotide sequence: TGTGCCAGCAGCCAAGGCATACCGACCTGGGGGAACACTGAAGCTTTCTTT. As protein: CASSQGIPTWGNTEAFF.

This sequence joins TRBV2 and TRBJ1-5; 8 nucleotides agree with TRBD1. CDR1 SNHLY and CDR2 FYNNEI come from the germline V gene. V shed 8 bases and J 5 bases; nucleotides not matched to a gene: 5. This CDR3 spans 13 amino acids. CDR3 nucleotide sequence: TGTGCCAGCCAGGCAGGGGGCGATCAGCCCCAGCATTTT. Amino acids: CASQAGGDQPQHF.

The rearrangement joins TRBV7-5 to TRBJ1-5. TRBV7-5 is annotated as a pseudogene. This CDR3 has 13 residues. The CDR3 loop is CASSLQGGQPQHF. CDR3 DNA: TGTGCCAGCAGTCTTCAGGGGGGGCAGCCCCAGCATTTT.